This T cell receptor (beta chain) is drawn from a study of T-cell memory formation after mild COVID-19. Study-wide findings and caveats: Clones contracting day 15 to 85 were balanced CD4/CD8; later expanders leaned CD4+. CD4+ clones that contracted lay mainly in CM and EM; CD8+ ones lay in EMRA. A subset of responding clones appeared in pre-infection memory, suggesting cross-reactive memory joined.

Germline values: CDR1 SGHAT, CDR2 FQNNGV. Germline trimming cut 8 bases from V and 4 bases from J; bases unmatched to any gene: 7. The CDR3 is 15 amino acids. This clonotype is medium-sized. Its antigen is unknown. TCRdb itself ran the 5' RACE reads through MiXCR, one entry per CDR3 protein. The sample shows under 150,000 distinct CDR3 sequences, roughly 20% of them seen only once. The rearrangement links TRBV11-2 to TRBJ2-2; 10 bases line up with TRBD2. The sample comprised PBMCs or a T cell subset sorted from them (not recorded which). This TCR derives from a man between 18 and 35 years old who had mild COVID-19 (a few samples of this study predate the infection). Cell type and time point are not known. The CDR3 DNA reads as TGTGCCAGCTGGGGGGGACTAGCGCTCACCGGGGAGCTGTTTTTT. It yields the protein CASWGGLALTGELFF. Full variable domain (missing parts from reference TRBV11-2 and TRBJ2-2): EAGVAQSPRYKIIEKRQSVAFWCNPISGHATLYWYQQILGQGPKLLIQFQNNGVVDDSQLPKDRFSAERLKGVDSTLKIQPAKLEDSAVYLCASWGGLALTGELFFGEGSRLTVL.